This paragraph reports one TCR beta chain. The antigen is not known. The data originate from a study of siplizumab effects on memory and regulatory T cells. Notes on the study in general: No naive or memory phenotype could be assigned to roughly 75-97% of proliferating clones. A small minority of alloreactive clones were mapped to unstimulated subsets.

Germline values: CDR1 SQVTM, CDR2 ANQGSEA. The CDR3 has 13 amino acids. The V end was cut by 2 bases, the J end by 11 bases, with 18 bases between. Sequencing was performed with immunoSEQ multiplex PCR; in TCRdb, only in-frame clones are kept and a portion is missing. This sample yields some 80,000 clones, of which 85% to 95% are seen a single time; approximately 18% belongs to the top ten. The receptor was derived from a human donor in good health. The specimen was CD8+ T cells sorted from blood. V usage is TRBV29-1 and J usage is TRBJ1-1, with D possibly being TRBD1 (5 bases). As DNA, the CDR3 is TGCAGCGTTGAAAACGGGCAGGGAGGGAGGGCTTTCTTT. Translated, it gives CSVENGQGGRAFF.